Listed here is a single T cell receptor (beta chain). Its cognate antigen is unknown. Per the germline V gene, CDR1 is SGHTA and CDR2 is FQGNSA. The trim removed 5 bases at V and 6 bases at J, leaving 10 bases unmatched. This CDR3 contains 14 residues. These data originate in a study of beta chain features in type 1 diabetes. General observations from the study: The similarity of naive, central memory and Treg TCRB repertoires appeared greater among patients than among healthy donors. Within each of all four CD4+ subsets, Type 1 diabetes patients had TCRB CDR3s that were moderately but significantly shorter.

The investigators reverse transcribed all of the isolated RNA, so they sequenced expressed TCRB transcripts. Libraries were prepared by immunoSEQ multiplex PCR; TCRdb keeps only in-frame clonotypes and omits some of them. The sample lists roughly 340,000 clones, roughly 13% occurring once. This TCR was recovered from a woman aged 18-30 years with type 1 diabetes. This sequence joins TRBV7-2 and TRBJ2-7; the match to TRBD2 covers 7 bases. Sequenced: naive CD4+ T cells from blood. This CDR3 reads CASSLPTSVGEQYF. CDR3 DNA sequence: TGTGCCAGCAGCCTCCCAACTAGCGTCGGCGAGCAGTACTTC.